This entry is about one TCR beta chain. The antigen is unknown. Clones were sequenced by immunoSEQ multiplex PCR, and TCRdb holds only the in-frame ones, with some missing. The repertoire holds about 1,700 clones, with approximately 23% as singletons. The source of the sample is a study of T cells in narcolepsy. Study information: Donors had narcolepsy type 1 or type 2, or were healthy controls.

General study results and limits: Autoreactive clonotypes reportedly recurred in blood of same and different patients, not controls. Same-patient CSF and blood CD4+ T cell clonotypes included HCRT-specific and TRIB2-specific autoreactive ones.

Sequenced: cultured CD4+ T cells from cerebrospinal fluid. This sequence was found in a human donor with narcolepsy.

CDR3 loop: CASSLSGNTEAFF. The CDR3 bases are TGTGCCAGCAGCTTATCGGGGAACACTGAAGCTTTCTTT. J is TRBJ1-1 and V is TRBV11-1; D gene ambiguous. Germline CDR1 is SGHAT and CDR2 is FQDESV (reference sequence). CDR3 length equals 13 residues. Trimming pared 2 bases from V and 1 base from J, leaving 5 bases between.